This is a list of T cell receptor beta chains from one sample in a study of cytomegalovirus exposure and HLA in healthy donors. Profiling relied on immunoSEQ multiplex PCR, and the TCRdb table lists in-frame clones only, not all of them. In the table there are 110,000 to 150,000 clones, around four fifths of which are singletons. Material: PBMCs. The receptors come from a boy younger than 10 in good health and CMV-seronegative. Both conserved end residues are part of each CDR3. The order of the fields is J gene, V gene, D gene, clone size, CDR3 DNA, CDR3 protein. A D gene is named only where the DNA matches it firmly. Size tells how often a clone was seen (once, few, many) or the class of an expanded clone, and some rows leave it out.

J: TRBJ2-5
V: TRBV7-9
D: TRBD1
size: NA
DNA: TGTGCCAGCAGCTCACCTATAATGACGACAGGGAGTGAGCAGTACTTC
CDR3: CASSSPIMTTGSEQYF

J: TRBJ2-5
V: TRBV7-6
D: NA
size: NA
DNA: TGTGCCAGCAGCTTAACTCTGTCCGAGACCCAGTACTTC
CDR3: CASSLTLSETQYF

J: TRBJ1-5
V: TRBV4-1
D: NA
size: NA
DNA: TGCGCCAGCAGCCAGAATACAGGCGGGGTGGATCAGCCCCAGCATTTT
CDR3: CASSQNTGGVDQPQHF

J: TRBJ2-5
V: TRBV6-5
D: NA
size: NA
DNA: TGTGCCAGCAGTTACTCGAGGGAGGAGACCCAGTACTTC
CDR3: CASSYSREETQYF

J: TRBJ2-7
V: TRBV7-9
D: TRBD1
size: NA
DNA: TGTTCCAGCAGCTTAGGGACAGACGTCTACGAGCAGTACTTC
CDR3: CSSSLGTDVYEQYF

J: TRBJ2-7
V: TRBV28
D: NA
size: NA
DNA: TGTGCCAGCATGACGGCGGTTTCACCTTACGAGCAGTACTTC
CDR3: CASMTAVSPYEQYF

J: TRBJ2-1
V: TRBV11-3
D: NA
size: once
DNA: TGTGCCAGCAGCTTAAAACGGTCCTACAATGAGCAGTTCTTC
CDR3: CASSLKRSYNEQFF

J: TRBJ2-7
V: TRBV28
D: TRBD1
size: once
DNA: TGTGCCAGCAGCCTCTTGACAGGGCGCGAGCAGTACTTC
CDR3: CASSLLTGREQYF

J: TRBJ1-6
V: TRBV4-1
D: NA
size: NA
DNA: TGCGCCAGCAGCCAACCAGCAGGGTATTCACCCCTCCACTTT
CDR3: CASSQPAGYSPLHF

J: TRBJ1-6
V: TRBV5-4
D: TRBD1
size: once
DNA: TGTGCCAGCAGCTTGGGGGGGACAGGACCGAGCTCCTATAATTCACCCCTCCACTTT
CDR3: CASSLGGTGPSSYNSPLHF

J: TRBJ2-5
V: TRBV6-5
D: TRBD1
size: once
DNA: TGTGCCAGCAGATTGGACAGGGGTCAAGAGACCCAGTACTTC
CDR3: CASRLDRGQETQYF

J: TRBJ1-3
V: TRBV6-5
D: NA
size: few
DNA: TGTGCCAGCAGTTACGTGGGACTTGGAAACACCATATATTTT
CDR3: CASSYVGLGNTIYF

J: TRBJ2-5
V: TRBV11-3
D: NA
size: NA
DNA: TGTGCCAGCAGCGCAAAGAGGTCACTCCAAGAGACCCAGTACTTC
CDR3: CASSAKRSLQETQYF

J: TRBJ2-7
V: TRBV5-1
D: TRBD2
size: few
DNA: TGCGCCAGCAGCTTGGGGACTAGCGGGGCCTACGAGCAGTACTTC
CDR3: CASSLGTSGAYEQYF

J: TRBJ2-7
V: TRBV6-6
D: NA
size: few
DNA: TGTGCCAGCAGTTCCAAAACCTACGAGCAGTACTTC
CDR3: CASSSKTYEQYF

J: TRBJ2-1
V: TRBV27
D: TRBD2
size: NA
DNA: TGTGCCAGCAGTTGGGGCAGCGGGAGGGTTTACAATGAGCAGTTCTTC
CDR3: CASSWGSGRVYNEQFF

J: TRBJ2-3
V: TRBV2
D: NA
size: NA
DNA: TGTGCCAGCAGTGTTGGAGTTGTCGCAGATACGCAGTATTTT
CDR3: CASSVGVVADTQYF

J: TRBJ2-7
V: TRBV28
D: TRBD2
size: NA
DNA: TGTGCCAGCAGTTTATCTCCCGGGGGGTACGAGCAGTACTTC
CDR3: CASSLSPGGYEQYF

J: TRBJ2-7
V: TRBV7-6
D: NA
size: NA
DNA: TGTGCCAGCAGCTTATATGACGCAGGCTCCCACGAGCAGTACTTC
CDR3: CASSLYDAGSHEQYF

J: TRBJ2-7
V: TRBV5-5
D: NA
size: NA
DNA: TGTGCCAGCAGCTTGGTCAGGGGCTACGAGCAGTACTTC
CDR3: CASSLVRGYEQYF

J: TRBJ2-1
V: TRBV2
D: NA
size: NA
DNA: TGTGCCAGCAGTGAAGACAGGGTGGATGAGCAGTTCTTC
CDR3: CASSEDRVDEQFF

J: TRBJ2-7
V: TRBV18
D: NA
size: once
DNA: TGTGCCAGCTCACCCAAGAAGCTACCGGACATTAGTACGTCCCCGCGGAACTACGAGCAGTACTTC
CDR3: CASSPKKLPDISTSPRNYEQYF

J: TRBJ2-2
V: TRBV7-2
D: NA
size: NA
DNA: TGTGCCAGCAGCCCCCTTACGGGGGACGGCACCGGGGAGCTGTTTTTT
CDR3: CASSPLTGDGTGELFF

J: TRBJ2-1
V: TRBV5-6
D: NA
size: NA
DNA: TGTGCCAGCAGCTTGGCTAATAACAATGAGCAGTTCTTC
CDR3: CASSLANNNEQFF

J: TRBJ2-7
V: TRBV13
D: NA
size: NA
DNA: TGTGCCAGCAGCCAATCGAGCTCCTACGAGCAGTACTTC
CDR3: CASSQSSSYEQYF

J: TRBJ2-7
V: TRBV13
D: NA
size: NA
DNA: TGTGCCAGCAGCCCTGCCAGTGGGACTGCAAGCTCCTACGAGCAGTACTTC
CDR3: CASSPASGTASSYEQYF

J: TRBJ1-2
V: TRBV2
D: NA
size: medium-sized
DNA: TGTGCCAGCAGTGAATATGTCAACTATGGCTACACCTTC
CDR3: CASSEYVNYGYTF

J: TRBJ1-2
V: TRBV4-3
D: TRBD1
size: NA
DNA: TGCGCCAGCAGCCAAGATGTGGCAGCCCTTCAGGGGGACTATGGCTACACCTTC
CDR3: CASSQDVAALQGDYGYTF

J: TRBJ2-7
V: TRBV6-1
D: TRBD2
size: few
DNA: TGTGCCAGCAGGGGCGGGGGCTCCTACGAGCAGTACTTC
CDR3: CASRGGGSYEQYF

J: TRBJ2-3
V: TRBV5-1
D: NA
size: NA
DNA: TGCGCCAGCAGGGGCGCAGATACGCAGTATTTT
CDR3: CASRGADTQYF

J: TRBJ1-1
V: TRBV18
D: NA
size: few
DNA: TGTGCCAGCTCACCGAGAACCGGGAATGAAGCTTTCTTT
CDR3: CASSPRTGNEAFF

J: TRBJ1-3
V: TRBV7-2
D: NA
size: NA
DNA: TGTGCCAGCAGCTTAAAAGCCGTAACCGGAAACACCATATATTTT
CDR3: CASSLKAVTGNTIYF

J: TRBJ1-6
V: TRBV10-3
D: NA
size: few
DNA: TGTGCCATCAGTGAGTCGAGCTCCTATAATTCACCCCTCCACTTT
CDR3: CAISESSSYNSPLHF

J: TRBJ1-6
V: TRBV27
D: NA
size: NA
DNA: TGTGCCAGCAGTCCCTCCTATAATTCGCCCCTCCACTTT
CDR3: CASSPSYNSPLHF

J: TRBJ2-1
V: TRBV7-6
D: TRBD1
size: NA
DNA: TGTGCCAGCAGCCGGGACAGGGGGACCTACAATGAGCAGTTCTTC
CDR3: CASSRDRGTYNEQFF

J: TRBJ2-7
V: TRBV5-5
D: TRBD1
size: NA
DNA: TGTGCCAGCAGCCAGTACGGACAGGGTAGCTCCTACGAGCAGTACTTC
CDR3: CASSQYGQGSSYEQYF

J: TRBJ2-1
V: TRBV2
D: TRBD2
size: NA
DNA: TGTGCCAGCACTGGCGGGAGACTTTACAATGAGCAGTTCTTC
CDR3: CASTGGRLYNEQFF

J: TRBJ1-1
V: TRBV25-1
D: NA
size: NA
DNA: TGTGCCAGCAGTGAATTTGGACAGATGAACACTGAAGCTTTCTTT
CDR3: CASSEFGQMNTEAFF

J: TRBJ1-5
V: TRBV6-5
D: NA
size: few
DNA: TGTGCCAGCAGTTACTCGCTCTATAGCAATCAGCCCCAGCATTTT
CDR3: CASSYSLYSNQPQHF

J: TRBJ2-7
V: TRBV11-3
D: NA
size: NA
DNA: TGTGCCAGCAGCCCCCTCAGGTCCTACGAGCAGTACTTC
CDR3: CASSPLRSYEQYF

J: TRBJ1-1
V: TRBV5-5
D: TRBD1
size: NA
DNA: TGTGCCAGCAGCTTGGAGCAGGGGGGCGGATTTAACACTGAAGCTTTCTTT
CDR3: CASSLEQGGGFNTEAFF

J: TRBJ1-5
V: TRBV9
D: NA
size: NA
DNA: TGTGCCAGCAGCGCCGGGCTGACAGCGCCCAATCAGCCCCAGCATTTT
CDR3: CASSAGLTAPNQPQHF

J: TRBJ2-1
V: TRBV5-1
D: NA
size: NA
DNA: TGCGCCAGCAGCCGGGGAGCGCACCGGGCTGAAAATGAGCAGTTCTTC
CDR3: CASSRGAHRAENEQFF

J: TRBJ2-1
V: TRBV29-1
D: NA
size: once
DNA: TGCAGCGTTGCAGGGGCCGCCGAAGAGCAGTTCTTC
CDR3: CSVAGAAEEQFF